This TCR beta chain was documented in a study of blood T cell repertoires in COVID-19. CDR1 and CDR2 (germline): SGHAT, FQNNGV. This CDR3 is built from 18 residues. With V trimmed by 3 bases and J by 0 bases, 7 bases remained unmatched. In the original analysis: Amplification of reference gene primers was used by the study to estimate nucleated cell counts. Clones were read by immunoSEQ multiplex PCR, and TCRdb kept only the in-frame ones, dropping some. D and trimming were read from the DNA, whereas the V and J calls and clone size are those reported in that table. The data hold a few hundred thousand clones, with around 84% observed a single time. In its sample, this clone was seen once.

Input material: peripheral blood. This receptor was identified in a man aged 55 to 70 with acute or convalescent COVID-19. This rearrangement joins TRBV11-2 to TRBJ2-6; 8 positions match TRBD1. In DNA, the CDR3 is TGTGCCAGCAGCTTGACCAGGGGGCCTCTCTCTGGGGCCAACGTCCTGACTTTC. Translated: CASSLTRGPLSGANVLTF.